The sequence of this TCR beta chain was determined in a study of T-cell reconstitution after alpha-beta-depleted transplantation in children. Unique molecular identifiers were built into the TCRbeta library. TCRdb reprocessed the PCR reads via MiXCR and lists one record per CDR3 protein. The profile covers around 450,000 distinct CDR3 sequences, with over 9.5% appearing a single time and 2% to 2.5% taken by the ten largest. V lost 4 bases, J lost 5 bases, and 16 bases lay in between. CDR3 length: 14 residues. Per the germline V gene, CDR1 is SQVTM and CDR2 is ANQGSEA. This clonotype was counted a few times.

This specimen was PBMCs, taken before TCRalphabeta/CD19-depleted stem cell transplant. V usage is TRBV29-1 and J usage is TRBJ2-3; tentatively, D is TRBD1 (6 bases). This clonotype was sampled from a child aged 2 to 10 with inherited bone marrow failure, due to receive a stem cell transplant. This chain's CDR3 is CSVVWPQGIDTQYF. CDR3 in DNA: TGCAGCGTTGTTTGGCCCCAGGGGATAGATACGCAGTATTTT.